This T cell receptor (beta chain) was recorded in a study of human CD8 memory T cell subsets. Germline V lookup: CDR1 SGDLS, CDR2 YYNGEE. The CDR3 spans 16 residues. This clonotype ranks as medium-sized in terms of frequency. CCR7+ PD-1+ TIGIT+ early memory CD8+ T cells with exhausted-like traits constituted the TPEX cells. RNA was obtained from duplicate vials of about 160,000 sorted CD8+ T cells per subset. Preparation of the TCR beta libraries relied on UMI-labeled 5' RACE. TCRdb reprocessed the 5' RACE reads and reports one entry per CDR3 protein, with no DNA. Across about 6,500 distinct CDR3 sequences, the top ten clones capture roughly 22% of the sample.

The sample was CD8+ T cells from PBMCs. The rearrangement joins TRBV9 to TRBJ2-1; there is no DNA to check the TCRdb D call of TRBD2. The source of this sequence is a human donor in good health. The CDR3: CASSVSWSGTYNEQFF.